This T cell receptor beta chain was captured in a study of T-cell memory formation after mild COVID-19. Study-level findings and limits: Certain responding clones were present in pre-infection memory, suggesting participation of cross-reactive memory.

5'RACE with constant-segment primers yielded barcoded, UMI-tagged TCR alpha and TCR beta cDNA libraries. TCRdb re-derived calls from the 5' RACE reads in MiXCR, one entry per CDR3 protein. This sample has 400,000 or so distinct CDR3 sequences, with 20% found just once. Germline V gene data show CDR1 as SGHRS and CDR2 as YFSETQ. The CDR3 loop spans 12 amino acids. Trimming removed 7 bases from V and 8 bases from J; junction bases left unmatched: 6. Note on this clonotype: Its antigen is undetermined.

Sequenced sample: PBMCs or a T cell subset sorted from them (not recorded which). The receptor was derived from an adult woman who had mild COVID-19 (a few samples of this study predate the infection). Cell type and time point are not known. The chain links TRBV5-1 to TRBJ2-4, with TRBD2 matching 7 bases. The CDR3 DNA is TGCGCCAGCCGGGGGGTCGAGGACATTCAGTACTTC. Translation gives CASRGVEDIQYF.